The 10 T cell receptor beta chains listed next were all sequenced from one sample in a study of CD8 T cells in Susac syndrome. Random hexamers were used to reverse transcribe the RNA input (roughly 0.5 to 1 ug). TCRdb itself ran the immunoSEQ multiplex PCR reads through MiXCR, one entry per CDR3 protein. This table has 250,000 to 300,000 distinct CDR3 sequences, roughly 81% appearing once. Sequences were obtained from CD8+ T cells from PBMCs. Receptors originate from a human donor with multiple sclerosis.

The chain recombines TRBV7-9 with TRBJ1-2, with D unresolved. This CDR3 is built from 13 residues. Trimming removed 7 bases at V and 4 bases at J, with 13 bases between. Germline V gene lookup returns CDR1 SEHNR and CDR2 FQNEAQ (reference sequence). CDR3: CASTNSLLYGYTF. The CDR3 region has the DNA TGTGCCAGCACCAACAGCCTTCTCTATGGCTACACCTTC.

The J gene is TRBJ2-7, the V gene TRBV29-1; 7 bases line up with TRBD2. Germline assignment: CDR1 SQVTM and CDR2 ANQGSEA. The CDR3 extends over 14 amino acids. V shed 4 bases, J shed 2 bases, and the junction held 8 bases outside the gene matches. The CDR3 sequence is CSVGRLGGTYEQYF. CDR3 nucleotides: TGCAGCGTTGGAAGATTGGGAGGGACCTACGAGCAGTACTTC.

This chain links TRBV4-1 with TRBJ2-7, with 10 bases that match TRBD2. The V gene's germline CDR1 is MGHRA and CDR2 YSYEKL. With 4 bases clipped from V and 5 bases from J, the junction kept 8 bases outside the gene matches. This CDR3 is 15 amino acids long. This chain's CDR3 is CASSRLAGEHDEQYF. In DNA, the CDR3 is TGCGCCAGCAGCCGACTAGCGGGCGAACACGACGAGCAGTACTTC.

The genes are TRBV27 and TRBJ1-2, with 12 bases fitting TRBD1. J gave up 8 bases and V 3 bases, and 7 bases lay outside the gene matches. The germline CDR1 and CDR2 sequences are MNHEY and SMNVEV (reference sequence). The CDR3 extends over 15 amino acids. As DNA, the CDR3 is TGTGCCAGCAGTTTTTTGGGACAGGGGGCGCGGGGCTACACCTTC. Its protein is CASSFLGQGARGYTF.

This chain uses TRBV27 with TRBJ1-4; D not resolved. The CDR3 has 16 amino acids. Germline CDR1 reads MNHEY; CDR2 reads SMNVEV (reference sequence). The V end lost 6 bases, the J end lost 5 bases, and 19 bases lay between the germline ends. This chain's CDR3 is CASSPAGGLRNEKLFF. The CDR3 DNA is TGTGCCAGCAGCCCCGCGGGCGGACTCAGAAATGAAAAACTGTTTTTT.

V and J are TRBV5-1 and TRBJ2-2; D ambiguous. V was shortened by 5 bases and J by 8 bases, with 7 bases between the two germline ends. This CDR3 has 11 amino acids. The germline V gene encodes CDR1 SGHRS and CDR2 YFSETQ. The CDR3 DNA follows: TGCGCCAGCAGGCACGTAGGGGAGCTGTTTTTT. Protein: CASRHVGELFF.

The J gene is TRBJ2-1, the V gene TRBV19, with 7 positions matching TRBD2. Germline V gives CDR1 LNHDA, CDR2 SQIVND (reference sequence). Trimming took 1 base from V and 2 from J; bases not matched to a gene: 8. The CDR3 is 17 amino acids. The CDR3 reads CASSIVGLAAAYNEQFF. The CDR3 DNA reads as TGTGCCAGTAGTATAGTCGGGCTAGCGGCCGCCTACAATGAGCAGTTCTTC.

The rearrangement joins TRBV27 to TRBJ1-1; D is possibly TRBD1 (6 bases). Trimming took off 6 bases at V and 8 bases at J, with 22 bases between the two ends. The CDR3 has 15 residues. Germline lookup yields CDR1 MNHEY and CDR2 SMNVEV (reference sequence). CDR3 bases: TGTGCCAGCAGCCCCTTACAGGGTTTGAGGTGGGAAGCTTTCTTT. As protein: CASSPLQGLRWEAFF.

This clonotype was seen more than once but under ten times. The J gene is TRBJ2-7, the V gene TRBV25-1, with D perhaps TRBD2 (6 bases). In germline, CDR1 is MGHDK, CDR2 SYGVNS. V was shortened by 4 bases and J by 2 bases, with 12 bases between the two germline ends. CDR3 length: 14 amino acids. CDR3 sequence reads: CASSGAGFTYEQYF. CDR3 DNA sequence: TGTGCCAGCAGTGGTGCGGGGTTCACCTACGAGCAGTACTTC.

The chain's CDR3 is CSVSTGETYEQYF. CDR3 coding DNA: TGCAGCGTTTCTACAGGGGAAACCTACGAGCAGTACTTC. The V and J genes are TRBV29-1 and TRBJ2-7; 7 nucleotides align to TRBD1. The CDR3 is 13 amino acids. V lost 5 bases to trimming and J lost 2 bases; unmatched junction nucleotides: 6. The germline V gene has CDR1 SQVTM and CDR2 ANQGSEA.